Following are 15 T cell receptor beta chains from one sample sequenced in a study of blood T cell repertoires in COVID-19. Using immunoSEQ multiplex PCR, the repertoire was profiled, and TCRdb retains in-frame clones only, with some absent. This table has over 100,000 clones, more than 75% appearing once. The sequencing input was peripheral blood. The receptors derive from a man in his 70s with acute or convalescent COVID-19.

This chain uses TRBV12-5 with TRBJ1-1, with D possibly matching TRBD1 (5 bases). Germline assignment: CDR1 LGHNT and CDR2 FRNRAP. Trimming took 2 bases from V and 9 from J, leaving 13 bases between them. The length of the CDR3 is 13 residues. DNA for the CDR3: TGTGCTAGTGGTTTGTCGGATAACAGGAAAGCTTTCTTT. It codes for CASGLSDNRKAFF.

The J gene is TRBJ2-3, the V gene TRBV5-6, with TRBD1 identical over 9 bases. The V gene end was trimmed by 2 bases and the J gene end by 1 base; junction bases not matched to a gene: 8. The CDR3 is 17 amino acids. Germline values: CDR1 SGHDT, CDR2 YYEEEE. CDR3 coding DNA: TGTGCCAGCAGCTTTTGGTTGGGACAGGGACGCACAGATACGCAGTATTTT. Protein product: CASSFWLGQGRTDTQYF.

The gene calls are TRBV6-6 and TRBJ1-4; the D gene is possibly TRBD1 (6 bases). Germline values: CDR1 MNHNY, CDR2 SVGAGI (reference sequence). The CDR3 length is 14 residues. Trimming took 6 bases from V and 3 from J, leaving 11 bases between them. As DNA, the CDR3 is TGTGCCAGCAGGGTCACAGGGTCTAATGAAAAACTGTTTTTT. Residues: CASRVTGSNEKLFF.

The chain recombines TRBV5-6 with TRBJ1-1; the match to TRBD1 covers 9 bases. The CDR3 covers 15 residues. The trim removed 2 bases at V and 4 bases at J, leaving 6 bases unmatched. Germline V gene data show CDR1 as SGHDT and CDR2 as YYEEEE. CDR3 region: CASSFRDRGFTEAFF. The CDR3 bases are TGTGCCAGCAGCTTCCGAGACAGGGGGTTCACTGAAGCTTTCTTT.

This clone was counted between two and nine times. The chain combines TRBV11-2 with TRBJ1-6, with a tentative D call TRBD1 (6 bases). Trimming cost V 7 bases and J 9 bases, with 16 bases left between them. Germline assignment: CDR1 SGHAT and CDR2 FQNNGV. The CDR3 totals 14 residues. In DNA form, the CDR3 reads TGTGCCAGCACTCGAACGGGGGGGCTTTCACCCCTCCACTTT. It encodes CASTRTGGLSPLHF. The full variable domain, rest sourced from reference TRBV11-2 and TRBJ1-6, is EAGVAQSPRYKIIEKRQSVAFWCNPISGHATLYWYQQILGQGPKLLIQFQNNGVVDDSQLPKDRFSAERLKGVDSTLKIQPAKLEDSAVYLCASTRTGGLSPLHFGNGTRLTVT.

The chain uses TRBV9 and TRBJ2-7; D not resolved. Trimming stripped 3 bases from V and 6 bases from J, with 10 bases between. From germline, CDR1 is SGDLS and CDR2 YYNGEE. This CDR3 is built from 12 residues. The CDR3 DNA is TGTGCCAGCAGCGCCCCCCTCGGCGAGCAGTACTTC. This codes for CASSAPLGEQYF.

The chain couples TRBV2 to TRBJ1-2, with 7 positions matching TRBD1. Germline lookup yields CDR1 SNHLY and CDR2 FYNNEI. The CDR3 is 15 amino acids. Losses at the gene ends were 6 bases for V and 5 bases for J; bases not matched to a gene: 12. This CDR3 reads CASSLHWTRGYGYTF. The CDR3 DNA follows: TGTGCCAGCAGCCTACACTGGACCAGGGGGTATGGCTACACCTTC.

This clone showed up just a few times. The chain employs TRBV7-9 and TRBJ1-2; 10 bases are shared with TRBD1. Trimming at V came to 5 bases and at J to 6 bases, leaving 12 bases not matched to a gene. This CDR3 has 16 amino acids. Per germline, CDR1 SEHNR and CDR2 FQNEAQ (reference sequence). The CDR3 region is CASSLSDSDRGHGYTF. The DNA of the CDR3 is TGTGCCAGCAGCCTCAGCGACTCCGACAGGGGGCATGGCTACACCTTC.

This sequence joins TRBV28 and TRBJ2-7; 10 positions agree with TRBD1. The CDR3 loop spans 15 amino acids. V gave up 6 bases and J gave up 1 base; unmatched junction bases: 6. In germline, CDR1 is MDHEN, CDR2 SYDVKM. CDR3 sequence reads: CASRLSDRGSYEQYF. CDR3 coding DNA: TGTGCCAGCAGGCTCTCGGACAGGGGGTCCTACGAGCAGTACTTC.

The CDR3 nucleotides are TGTGCCAGCAGCCAACTCCTGGTGGGGACTTATACCTACGAGCAGTACTTC. Its translation: CASSQLLVGTYTYEQYF. The J gene is TRBJ2-7, the V gene TRBV3-1 (or the pseudogene TRBV3-2); D might be TRBD2 (6 bases). Looked up from germline, CDR1 is LGHDT and CDR2 is YNNKEL (reference sequence). The CDR3 spans 17 residues. V was trimmed by 2 bases and J by 2 bases, leaving 19 bases between them.

The CDR3, as DNA: TGTGCCAGCAGCCCCCGTGGTAGCTACAATGAGCAGTTCTTC. This gives the protein CASSPRGSYNEQFF. J is TRBJ2-1 and V is TRBV7-2; no firm D call. Trimming cost V 5 bases and J 3 bases, with 11 bases left between them. This CDR3 is 14 amino acids long. Per germline, CDR1 SGHTA and CDR2 FQGNSA. Supplemented by reference TRBV7-2 and TRBJ2-1, the full variable domain reads GAGVSQSPSNKVTEKGKDVELRCDPISGHTALYWYRQSLGQGLEFLIYFQGNSAPDKSGLPSDRFSAERTGGSVSTLTIQRTQQEDSAVYLCASSPRGSYNEQFFGPGTRLTVL.

The chain employs TRBV29-1 and TRBJ2-1; 8 nucleotides match TRBD2. Germline loops: CDR1 SQVTM, CDR2 ANQGSEA. The CDR3 runs 13 residues. Germline trimming cut 0 bases from V and 7 bases from J; bases unmatched to any gene: 2. The CDR3 sequence is CSVEDSGTNEQFF. The CDR3 DNA is TGCAGCGTTGAAGATAGCGGGACGAATGAGCAGTTCTTC.

V usage is TRBV2 and J usage is TRBJ1-5, with D possibly TRBD1 on 5 matching bases. This CDR3 comprises 14 residues. Deletions cut 8 bases from V and 5 bases from J, with 16 bases between. The germline CDR1 and CDR2 sequences are SNHLY and FYNNEI. The CDR3 bases are TGTGCCAGCTCAGGGCTTGGTCGTGATCAGCCCCAGCATTTT. Translated, it gives CASSGLGRDQPQHF.

CDR3 amino acids: CASMSDSPLHF. The CDR3 nucleotides are TGTGCCAGCATGAGTGATTCACCCCTCCACTTT. The V and J genes are TRBV28 and TRBJ1-6, with D unclear. The germline V and J ends were trimmed by 7 bases and 8 bases, with 6 bases remaining between them. Germline V lookup: CDR1 MDHEN, CDR2 SYDVKM. The CDR3 is 11 residues long.

The chain carries TRBV3-1 (or the pseudogene TRBV3-2) and TRBJ1-2; TRBD1 matches 9 bases. Per the germline V gene, CDR1 is LGHDT and CDR2 is YNNKEL (reference sequence). This CDR3 contains 16 residues. V gave up 4 bases and J gave up 1 base; unmatched junction bases: 7. The CDR3 nucleotides are TGTGCCAGCAGCCCCAGCGGGACAGGGAATAACTATGGCTACACCTTC. Translated, it gives CASSPSGTGNNYGYTF.